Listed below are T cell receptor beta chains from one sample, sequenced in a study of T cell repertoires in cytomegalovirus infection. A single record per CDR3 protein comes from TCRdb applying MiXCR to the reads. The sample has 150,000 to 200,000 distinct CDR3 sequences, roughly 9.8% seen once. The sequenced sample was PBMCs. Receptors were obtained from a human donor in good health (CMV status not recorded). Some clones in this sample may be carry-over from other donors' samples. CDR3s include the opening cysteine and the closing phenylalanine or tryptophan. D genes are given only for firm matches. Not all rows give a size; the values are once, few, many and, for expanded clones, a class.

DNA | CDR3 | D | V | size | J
TGTGCCAGCAGTTCCAATATGCCAGATACGCAGTATTTT | CASSSNMPDTQYF | NA | TRBV28 | many | TRBJ2-3
TGTGCCAGCAGCTTGGGCTCGCTATCCTACAATGAGCAGTTCTTC | CASSLGSLSYNEQFF | NA | TRBV5-4 | few | TRBJ2-1
TGTGCCACAGCCTTAATCTATGGCTACACCTTC | CATALIYGYTF | NA | TRBV11-2 | few | TRBJ1-2
TGCAGCGTTGATGGACTCGGCCAGTACTTC | CSVDGLGQYF | NA | TRBV29-1 | NA | TRBJ2-5
TGTGCCAGCAGCTACGGACAGGGGGTTGGCACTGAAGCTTTCTTT | CASSYGQGVGTEAFF | TRBD1 | TRBV5-4 | many | TRBJ1-1
TGTGCCAGCAGCTTACCTCGACAGGGTGGCGGGGAGCTGTTTTTT | CASSLPRQGGGELFF | TRBD1 | TRBV7-2 | many | TRBJ2-2
TGCGCCAGCAGCTTTGGTTTGGACAGGGGGACAGATACGCAGTATTTT | CASSFGLDRGTDTQYF | TRBD1 | TRBV5-1 | many | TRBJ2-3
TGTGCCAGCAGCTTAGTCTCAGGGGGCGAGCAGTACTTC | CASSLVSGGEQYF | TRBD1 | TRBV7-2 | many | TRBJ2-7
TGTGCCAGCAGTACCGACAGCGCGACTCAGCCCCAGCATTTT | CASSTDSATQPQHF | NA | TRBV28 | many | TRBJ1-5
TGTGCCAGCAGTTTAAGCGGGGGCCTTCGAGAGACCCAGTACTTC | CASSLSGGLRETQYF | TRBD2 | TRBV28 | many | TRBJ2-5
TGTGCCAGCAGCTATAGCGACAGGCAGAACACTGAAGCTTTCTTT | CASSYSDRQNTEAFF | NA | TRBV9 | NA | TRBJ1-1
TGTGCCAGCAGTTCGCTATCTATCGACAGTTATGGCAATCAGCCCCAGCATTTT | CASSSLSIDSYGNQPQHF | NA | TRBV6-2/TRBV6-3 | many | TRBJ1-5
TGCGCCAGCAGCTCCCGGGACAGGGGCCCCTTCGAGCAGTACTTC | CASSSRDRGPFEQYF | TRBD1 | TRBV4-3 | NA | TRBJ2-7
TGTGCCATCGGAGTAGGGGCTGGCGAAAAACTGTTTTTT | CAIGVGAGEKLFF | NA | TRBV28 | few | TRBJ1-4